This paragraph covers one T cell receptor beta chain sequence. Its antigen is not identified. The data derive from a study of vaccination and CD4 T cells after COVID-19. Treatment: approximately 11-day PBMC culture with coronavirus spike peptide pools or control peptides (ViraFEST assay). At the Johns Hopkins FTIC core, DNA taken from cultured CD4+ T cells was sequenced by way of the Oncomine TCR Beta short-read assay. Each CDR3 protein gets one entry after TCRdb re-called the PCR reads with MiXCR. The sample records around 19,000 distinct CDR3 sequences, around 70% being singletons. This CDR3 is built from 14 residues. The V end was cut by 4 bases, the J end by 5 bases, with 15 bases between. Per the germline V gene, CDR1 is DFQATT and CDR2 is SNEGSKA (reference sequence).

The origin of this receptor is a human donor who had recovered from COVID-19. Source material: CD4+ T cells from blood, cultured in vitro. The chain couples TRBV20-1 to TRBJ1-5; tentatively, D is TRBD1 (5 bases). The CDR3 protein is CSANWRGGDQPQHF. CDR3 nucleotide sequence: TGCAGTGCTAATTGGAGGGGAGGCGATCAGCCCCAGCATTTT.